This T cell receptor (beta chain) appears in the sequencing data of a study of vaccination and CD4 T cells after COVID-19. Study-wide findings and caveats: Among convalescent patients, a median approximately 86% of reactive clones emerged only after vaccination.

This clonotype has more than one count but fewer than ten. What it binds is unknown. Stated treatment: roughly 11-day PBMC culture with coronavirus spike peptide pools or control peptides (ViraFEST assay). Harvesting of the unexposed donor's CD4+ T cells predated the COVID-19 pandemic (2011-2018). Expanded clonotypes were found by TCR sequencing after peptide-pool stimulation (ViraFEST). The Oncomine TCR Beta short-read assay was applied to DNA of cultured CD4+ T cells. The template was genomic DNA from cultured CD4+ T cells. MiXCR, run by TCRdb on the PCR reads, gives a single entry per CDR3 protein. Of around 9,000 distinct CDR3 sequences in the sample, under 35% were seen once. Sequencing input: CD4+ T cells from blood, cultured in vitro. This TCR came from a human donor in good health.

CDR3 sequence (DNA): TGTGCCAGTAGAGCCGCCGGACCTCCGACTTCCTATGGCTACACCTTC. This encodes CASRAAGPPTSYGYTF. The V gene is TRBV19, the J gene TRBJ1-2, with D uncertain. The CDR3 is made up of 16 amino acids. The V gene's germline CDR1 is LNHDA and CDR2 SQIVND (reference sequence). The V gene lost 6 bases and the J gene lost 4 bases, with 21 bases spanning the gap. The entire variable domain, with the rest obtained from reference TRBV19 and TRBJ1-2, is as follows: DGGITQSPKYLFRKEGQNVTLSCEQNLNHDAMYWYRQDPGQGLRLIYYSQIVNDFQKGDIAEGYSVSREKKESFPLTVTSAQKNPTAFYLCASRAAGPPTSYGYTFGSGTRLTVV.